These 12 T cell receptor beta chains were all obtained from the same sample, sequenced in a study of CD8 T cells in Susac syndrome (dated by TCRdb to about 2019). Library preparation employed the immunoSEQ multiplex PCR assay. RNA was extracted using the RNeasy kit, and about 0.5 to 1 ug of the RNA was reverse transcribed with random hexamers. TCRdb reprocessing: public reads trimmed at Q25 with fastp, clones called with MiXCR, in-frame beta chains kept. Entries that share a CDR3 protein sequence are merged under the most common genes and DNA. The sample profile shows approximately 150,000 distinct CDR3 sequences; approximately 93% of them were found once. The ten largest clones capture 0.065% to 0.1% of the sample. Sequenced material: CD4+ T cells from PBMCs. These receptors were obtained from a human donor in good health.

This chain connects TRBV20-1 to TRBJ1-5; 7 bases match TRBD1. The CDR3 contains 14 residues. Germline assignment: CDR1 DFQATT and CDR2 SNEGSKA (reference sequence). V dropped 2 bases and J dropped 0; count of bases not matched to a gene: 1. The CDR3 region is CSARRDSSNQPQHF. CDR3 in DNA: TGCAGTGCTAGACGGGACAGTAGCAATCAGCCCCAGCATTTT.

The CDR3 here is CAISVTGGRDTGELFF. The CDR3 DNA follows: TGTGCCATCAGTGTTACGGGAGGGCGGGACACCGGGGAGCTGTTTTTT. The rearrangement joins TRBV10-3 to TRBJ2-2; the match to TRBD2 covers 8 bases. The V gene's germline CDR1 is ENHRY and CDR2 SYGVKD. V shed 4 bases, J shed 3 bases, and the junction held 7 bases outside the gene matches. This CDR3 region has 16 residues.

V and J are TRBV5-1 and TRBJ1-4, with D uncertain. CDR1 is SGHRS and CDR2 is YFSETQ in the germline V gene. Deletions cut 4 bases from V and 4 bases from J, with 8 bases between. The CDR3 covers 13 residues. CDR3 amino acids: CASSLRDNEKLFF. In DNA, the CDR3 is TGCGCCAGCAGCCTGCGGGATAATGAAAAACTGTTTTTT.

The chain uses TRBV12-3 or TRBV12-4 and TRBJ2-1; D is perhaps TRBD2 (6 bases). The V end was cut by 5 bases, the J end by 4 bases, with 15 bases between. This CDR3 has 15 residues. The CDR3 DNA follows: TGTGCCAGCAGTGCCGGAGGGGTCAATTACAATGAGCAGTTCTTC. It is translated as CASSAGGVNYNEQFF.

The chain combines TRBV19 with TRBJ1-1; D might be TRBD1 (6 bases). Germline loops: CDR1 LNHDA, CDR2 SQIVND (reference sequence). Trimming took 7 bases from V and 1 from J, leaving 13 bases between them. The CDR3 length is 14 residues. This chain's CDR3 is CASTTGMGNTEAFF. In DNA form, the CDR3 reads TGTGCCAGTACCACAGGGATGGGGAACACTGAAGCTTTCTTT.

The CDR3 protein is CASSARSSYNEQFF. The DNA of the CDR3 is TGCGCCAGCAGTGCCCGGAGCTCCTACAATGAGCAGTTCTTC. The chain joins TRBV10-1 to TRBJ2-1; D remains ambiguous. There are 14 residues in the CDR3. Germline V gene sequence: CDR1 WNHNN, CDR2 SYGVQD (reference sequence). The V end was cut by 4 bases, the J end by 0 bases, with 7 bases between.

The chain is built from TRBV20-1 and TRBJ2-6; unclear D gene. The CDR3 loop spans 14 amino acids. Trimming stripped 5 bases from V and 0 bases from J, with 8 bases between. Germline CDR1 and CDR2: DFQATT and SNEGSKA (reference sequence). Here the CDR3 reads CSAEPSSGANVLTF. CDR3 sequence (DNA): TGCAGTGCTGAACCATCCTCTGGGGCCAACGTCCTGACTTTC.

The chain recombines TRBV18 with TRBJ2-3; no firm D call. V lost 1 base and J lost 0, with 8 bases in between. Germline CDR1 is KGHSH and CDR2 is LQKENI. This CDR3 has 15 residues. The CDR3 sequence is CASSPLTSSTDTQYF. The CDR3, as DNA: TGTGCCAGCTCACCACTCACATCTAGCACAGATACGCAGTATTTT.

V and J are TRBV5-1 and TRBJ1-2, with D tentatively TRBD1 (6 bases). The CDR3 has 14 residues. V was clipped by 4 bases and J by 5 bases, with 15 bases between them. CDR1 is SGHRS and CDR2 is YFSETQ in the germline V gene. This chain's CDR3 is CASSSDRHEYGYTF. In nucleotides, the CDR3 is TGCGCCAGCAGCAGTGACAGGCACGAGTATGGCTACACCTTC. Full variable domain (outside the CDR3, taken from reference TRBV5-1 and TRBJ1-2): KAGVTQTPRYLIKTRGQQVTLSCSPISGHRSVSWYQQTPGQGLQFLFEYFSETQRNKGNFPGRFSGRQFSNSRSEMNVSTLELGDSALYLCASSSDRHEYGYTFGSGTRLTVV.

This chain uses TRBV30 with TRBJ1-5; maybe TRBD1 (5 bases). Per the germline V gene, CDR1 is GTSNPN and CDR2 is SVGIG (reference sequence). The V and J ends lost 0 bases and 3 bases respectively, with 15 bases between them. The CDR3 has 16 amino acids. The chain's CDR3 is CAWSVRGRVNNQPQHF. The CDR3 nucleotides read TGTGCCTGGAGTGTAAGGGGCAGGGTAAACAATCAGCCCCAGCATTTT.

The V call is TRBV11-2, the J call TRBJ1-1, with D perhaps matching TRBD1 (5 bases). Germline V lookup: CDR1 SGHAT, CDR2 FQNNGV. The CDR3 has 16 amino acids. With 3 bases removed from V and 6 bases from J, the gap between germline ends came to 20 bases. This chain's CDR3 is CASSFSHGQGPAEAFF. As DNA, the CDR3 is TGTGCCAGCAGCTTTAGTCACGGGCAGGGTCCCGCTGAAGCTTTCTTT. The whole variable domain, remainder taken from reference TRBV11-2 and TRBJ1-1, is EAGVAQSPRYKIIEKRQSVAFWCNPISGHATLYWYQQILGQGPKLLIQFQNNGVVDDSQLPKDRFSAERLKGVDSTLKIQPAKLEDSAVYLCASSFSHGQGPAEAFFGQGTRLTVV.

V gene TRBV29-1 combines with J gene TRBJ1-3; D is uncertain. The CDR3 sequence is 13 residues long. Trimming pared 0 bases from V and 1 base from J, leaving 4 bases between. Germline V gives CDR1 SQVTM, CDR2 ANQGSEA. The CDR3 spells CSVEDWSGNTIYF. For the CDR3, the DNA is TGCAGCGTTGAAGATTGGTCTGGAAACACCATATATTTT.